This TCR beta chain was sequenced in a study of OX40 agonist ivuxolimab in advanced cancers. The method was immunoSEQ multiplex PCR; TCRdb's version includes in-frame clones alone and lacks a portion of them. This sample has 80,000 or so clones, with around 93% found just once. The junction had 8 bases not matched to a gene; V was cut back by 0 bases and J by 7 bases. The CDR3 runs to 16 residues. CDR1 and CDR2 (germline): SGHRS, YFSETQ. This sequence was found in an adult with an advanced solid tumor such as melanoma, head and neck, liver or kidney cancer. Specimen: CD4+ or CD8+ T cells sorted from blood, collected in a trial of the OX40 agonist ivuxolimab. The genes are TRBV5-1 and TRBJ1-4, with 8 bases aligning to TRBD1. The CDR3 nucleotides read TGCGCCAGCAGCTTGGCCCTCGGGACAGGCGGTGAAAAACTGTTTTTT. This translates into CASSLALGTGGEKLFF.